This TCR beta chain was profiled in a study of T cell repertoires in cytomegalovirus infection. Study details: CMV infection plus the matching HLA type was flagged by public TCR beta signatures. Overall study findings and caveats: Summed frequency of shared TCR beta families picked out CMV carriers who also had the relevant HLA. In two of eight donors, the top clonotype was HLA-C-restricted CMV-specific.

TCRdb re-called the reads through MiXCR, storing one row per CDR3 protein. Here the sample spans some 600,000 distinct CDR3 sequences, 20% to 25% being singletons. The length of the CDR3 is 12 residues. V gave up 5 bases and J gave up 6 bases; unmatched junction bases: 4. Germline V lookup: CDR1 SNHLY, CDR2 FYNNEI. As concerns this clonotype: Its antigen is currently unknown.

V is TRBV2 and J is TRBJ2-7; TRBD1 matches at 7 bases. This TCR was sampled from a human donor in good health (CMV status not recorded). Some clones in this sample may be carry-over from other donors' samples. Material: CD8+ T cells from PBMCs. Here the CDR3 reads CASSPNRGEQYF. DNA for the CDR3: TGTGCCAGCAGTCCCAACAGGGGCGAGCAGTACTTC.